One and the same sample provided the 20 T cell receptor beta chains below, sequenced in a study of cytomegalovirus exposure and HLA in healthy donors. The PCR was carried out with 60 Vbeta primers and 13 Jbeta primers. Profiled with immunoSEQ multiplex PCR; TCRdb holds only in-frame clones, not every one. The sample includes approximately 140,000 clones, more than 60% of them seen just once. Sample: PBMCs. These receptors were taken from a male donor in good health and CMV-seronegative.

This clone turned up a few times. The chain employs TRBV12-5 and TRBJ2-7; the D gene is possibly TRBD2 (5 bases). The CDR3 sequence is 18 residues long. The germline CDR1 and CDR2 sequences are LGHNT and FRNRAP. The ends were cut back, 5 bases at V and 1 base at J, with 24 bases in the middle. The CDR3 DNA reads as TGTGCTAGTGGTCACCCCGGAGCGGATCGAGTAACATCCTACGAGCAGTACTTC. It is translated as CASGHPGADRVTSYEQYF.

The CDR3 DNA reads as TGTGCCAGCAGCTCGGGGACAGGGGCCCGCTACGAGCAGTACTTC. It is translated as CASSSGTGARYEQYF. The chain carries TRBV7-6 and TRBJ2-7, with TRBD1 identical over 10 bases. The CDR3 consists of 15 residues. Germline assignment: CDR1 SGHVS and CDR2 FNYEAQ. V was clipped by 4 bases and J by 3 bases; unmatched bases: 6.

CDR3 sequence reads: CAIRTFSDPTYEQYF. The CDR3 coding sequence is TGTGCCATCAGAACCTTTAGCGACCCTACCTACGAGCAGTACTTC. The V and J genes are TRBV10-3 and TRBJ2-7; tentatively, D is TRBD2 (5 bases). CDR1 is ENHRY and CDR2 is SYGVKD in the germline V gene. V lost 6 bases to trimming and J lost 2 bases, with 17 bases between them. The CDR3 totals 15 residues.

The J gene is TRBJ1-2, the V gene TRBV2; D might be TRBD1 (5 bases). Trimming cost V 4 bases and J 8 bases, with 11 bases left between them. The germline gives CDR1 SNHLY, CDR2 FYNNEI. This CDR3 is 12 amino acids long. This CDR3 reads CASSGEGVGYTF. CDR3 nucleotides: TGTGCCAGCAGTGGAGAAGGGGTAGGCTACACCTTC.

The chain has TRBV27 and TRBJ2-7; D might be TRBD1 (7 bases). V shed 10 bases and J shed 0 bases, with 28 bases lying between them. This CDR3 has 18 residues. Germline-derived CDR1 and CDR2 are MNHEY and SMNVEV (reference sequence). CDR3 in DNA: TGTGCCACCACGGGGGCGTCCCGAGAAACAGGGGACTCCTACGAGCAGTACTTC. The encoded protein is CATTGASRETGDSYEQYF.

V gene TRBV14 combines with J gene TRBJ2-2; D is possibly TRBD2 (7 bases). The V gene's germline CDR1 is SGHDN and CDR2 FVKESK. V was clipped by 4 bases and J by 1 base, with 16 bases between them. The CDR3 runs 17 residues. CDR3 in DNA: TGTGCCAGCAGCCCCGCTTGGGGGGGACAGAACACCGGGGAGCTGTTTTTT. Amino acids: CASSPAWGGQNTGELFF.

V gene TRBV10-3 combines with J gene TRBJ2-1; 16 bases map to TRBD2. This CDR3 has 15 amino acids. V was pared by 6 bases and J by 7 bases, with 3 bases of the junction left unmatched. CDR1 is ENHRY, CDR2 SYGVKD, per germline. Written as DNA, the CDR3 is TGTGCCATCAGAGGGACTAGCGGGAGGGTTAATGAGCAGTTCTTC. Translation gives CAIRGTSGRVNEQFF.

The V gene is TRBV4-2, the J gene TRBJ2-7; 9 bases are shared with TRBD1. Germline-derived CDR1 and CDR2 are LGHNA and YNFKEQ. The CDR3 runs 14 residues. V shed 6 bases and J 3 bases; nucleotides not matched to a gene: 6. The CDR3 bases are TGTGCCAGCAGTTGGGGACAGGGAAGCTACGAGCAGTACTTC. This codes for CASSWGQGSYEQYF.

The chain has TRBV30 and TRBJ1-1; 7 bases are shared with TRBD1. Trimming at V came to 5 bases and at J to 0 bases, leaving 6 bases not matched to a gene. This CDR3 contains 14 residues. CDR1 and CDR2 (germline): GTSNPN, SVGIG (reference sequence). The CDR3 spells CAWQTGTMNTEAFF. The CDR3 nucleotides read TGTGCCTGGCAGACAGGGACCATGAACACTGAAGCTTTCTTT. Complete variable domain (other parts from reference TRBV30 and TRBJ1-1): SQTIHQWPATLVQPVGSPLSLECTVEGTSNPNLYWYRQAAGRGLQLLFYSVGIGQISSEVPQNLSASRPQDRQFILSSKKLLLSDSGFYLCAWQTGTMNTEAFFGQGTRLTVV.

The rearrangement links TRBV5-6 to TRBJ1-4; D is ambiguous. This CDR3 has 15 amino acids. Per the germline V gene, CDR1 is SGHDT and CDR2 is YYEEEE. Trimming took 0 bases from V and 4 from J, leaving 10 bases between them. The CDR3 is CASSLAASFNEKLFF. The CDR3 DNA is TGTGCCAGCAGCTTGGCTGCCAGTTTTAATGAAAAACTGTTTTTT.

The J gene is TRBJ2-1, the V gene TRBV4-2; the D gene is possibly TRBD1 (6 bases). Trimming cost V 4 bases and J 12 bases, with 10 bases left between them. This CDR3 has 11 residues. The germline V gene encodes CDR1 LGHNA and CDR2 YNFKEQ. The CDR3 region has the DNA TGTGCCAGCAGCCTGGGGGCGGGGCAGTTCTTC. Encoded protein: CASSLGAGQFF.

The V gene is TRBV4-3, the J gene TRBJ2-4, with TRBD2 as a possible D gene (5 bases). CDR3 length: 15 residues. CDR1 LGHNA and CDR2 YSLEER come from the germline V gene. The V gene lost 2 bases and the J gene lost 6 bases, with 14 bases spanning the gap. DNA for the CDR3: TGCGCCAGCAGCCAATCTCCCGGGGTAGGAAACATTCAGTACTTC. Its translation is CASSQSPGVGNIQYF.

The chain joins TRBV6-6 to TRBJ2-7, with a possible D match to TRBD2 (6 bases). The length of the CDR3 is 16 residues. V lost 0 bases to trimming and J lost 1 base, with 13 bases between them. Germline V gives CDR1 MNHNY, CDR2 SVGAGI (reference sequence). The CDR3: CASSYSGGARSYEQYF. CDR3 DNA: TGTGCCAGCAGTTACTCGGGCGGGGCCCGTTCCTACGAGCAGTACTTC.

This clone was seen more than once but under ten times. The V and J genes are TRBV10-3 and TRBJ1-2; no definite D call. V gave up 6 bases and J gave up 1 base, with 18 bases separating them. Germline V gene sequence: CDR1 ENHRY, CDR2 SYGVKD. The length of the CDR3 is 16 residues. This CDR3 is CAISRSGNQGNYGYTF. The CDR3 nucleotides read TGTGCCATCAGCCGGTCGGGGAACCAAGGTAACTATGGCTACACCTTC.

A single count supports this clone. This chain connects TRBV4-1 to TRBJ2-1, with 8 positions matching TRBD2. The germline V gene has CDR1 MGHRA and CDR2 YSYEKL. The CDR3 runs to 17 residues. Germline trimming cut 0 bases from V and 8 bases from J; bases unmatched to any gene: 12. CDR3 DNA: TGCGCCAGCAGCCAAGAGAGTCCCGGGGGGGCTGCCTATGAGCAGTTCTTC. It is translated as CASSQESPGGAAYEQFF.

Only one count was recorded for this clone. The genes are TRBV6-5 and TRBJ2-1, with 9 nucleotides matching TRBD2. J gave up 3 bases and V 10 bases, and 4 bases lay outside the gene matches. Germline V gene data show CDR1 as MNHEY and CDR2 as SVGAGI. The CDR3 spans 13 residues. CDR3 in amino acids: CATGLAFYNEQFF. CDR3 nucleotide sequence: TGTGCCACCGGACTAGCGTTCTACAATGAGCAGTTCTTC.

V usage is TRBV7-2 and J usage is TRBJ1-2, with D possibly TRBD1 on 5 matching bases. The CDR3 is made up of 13 amino acids. CDR1 SGHTA and CDR2 FQGNSA come from the germline V gene. V lost 2 bases to trimming and J lost 1 base, with 5 bases between them. The CDR3 DNA follows: TGTGCCAGCAGCTTACAGGGTAACTATGGCTACACCTTC. This translates into CASSLQGNYGYTF.

The chain couples TRBV27 to TRBJ2-2; 11 positions agree with TRBD2. Germline V lookup: CDR1 MNHEY, CDR2 SMNVEV (reference sequence). V was pared by 4 bases and J by 5 bases, with 6 bases of the junction left unmatched. The CDR3 covers 16 residues. CDR3 nucleotides: TGTGCCAGCAGTTCTACTAGCGGGAGATGGACCGGGGAGCTGTTTTTT. It codes for CASSSTSGRWTGELFF.

The gene calls are TRBV5-4 and TRBJ1-2, with 9 bases that match TRBD1. The J segment lost 5 bases and the V segment lost 4 bases, leaving 9 bases of the junction unmatched. There are 15 residues in the CDR3. CDR1 and CDR2 from the germline V gene are SGHNT and YYREEE (reference sequence). The CDR3 DNA sequence: TGTGCCAGCAGCGAGGGACAGGGAAATCTATATGGCTACACCTTC. Its translation is CASSEGQGNLYGYTF.

The chain links TRBV10-3 to TRBJ1-6; 9 nucleotides match TRBD1. V was pared by 2 bases and J by 6 bases, with 8 bases of the junction left unmatched. The CDR3 is 17 amino acids. Germline lookup yields CDR1 ENHRY and CDR2 SYGVKD. CDR3 amino acids: CAISETLQGARNSPLHF. CDR3 coding DNA: TGTGCCATCAGTGAGACTTTACAGGGGGCGCGTAATTCACCCCTCCACTTT.